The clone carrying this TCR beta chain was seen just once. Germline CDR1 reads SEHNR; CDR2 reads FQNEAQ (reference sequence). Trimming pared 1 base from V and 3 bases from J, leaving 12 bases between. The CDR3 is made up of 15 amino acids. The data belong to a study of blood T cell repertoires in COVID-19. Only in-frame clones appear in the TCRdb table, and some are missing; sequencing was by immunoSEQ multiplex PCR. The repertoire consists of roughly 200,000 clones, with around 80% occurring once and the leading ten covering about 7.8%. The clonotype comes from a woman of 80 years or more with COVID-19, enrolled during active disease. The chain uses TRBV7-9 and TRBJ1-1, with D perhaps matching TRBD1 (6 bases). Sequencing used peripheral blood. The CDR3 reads CASSLVGAGDTEAFF. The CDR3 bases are TGTGCCAGCAGCTTAGTGGGCGCAGGGGACACTGAAGCTTTCTTT.